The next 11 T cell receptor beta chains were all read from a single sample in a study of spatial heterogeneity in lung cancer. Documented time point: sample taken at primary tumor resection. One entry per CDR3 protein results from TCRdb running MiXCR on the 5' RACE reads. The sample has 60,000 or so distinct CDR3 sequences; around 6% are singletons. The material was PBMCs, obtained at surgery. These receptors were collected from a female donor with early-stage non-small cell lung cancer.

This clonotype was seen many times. The DNA for the CDR3 is TGTGCCAGCAGTGAAGCGAGGTGGTTCTTT. This gives the protein CASSEARWFF. The J gene is TRBJ1-1, the V gene TRBV2, with D hard to call. The V gene lost 0 bases and the J gene lost 14 bases, with 7 bases spanning the gap. Germline CDR1 and CDR2: SNHLY and FYNNEI. The CDR3 loop spans 10 amino acids. The whole variable domain, filled in from reference TRBV2 and TRBJ1-1, reads EPEVTQTPSHQVTQMGQEVILRCVPISNHLYFYWYRQILGQKVEFLVSFYNNEISEKSEIFDDQFSVERPDGSNFTLKIRSTKLEDSAMYFCASSEARWFFGQGTRLTVV.

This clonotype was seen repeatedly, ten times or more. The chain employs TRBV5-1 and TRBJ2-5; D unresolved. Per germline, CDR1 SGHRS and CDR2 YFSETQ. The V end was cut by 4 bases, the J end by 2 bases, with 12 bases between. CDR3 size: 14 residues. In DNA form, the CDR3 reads TGCGCCAGCAGCGGTATAGGACGACAAGAGACCCAGTACTTC. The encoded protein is CASSGIGRQETQYF. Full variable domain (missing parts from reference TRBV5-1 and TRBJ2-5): KAGVTQTPRYLIKTRGQQVTLSCSPISGHRSVSWYQQTPGQGLQFLFEYFSETQRNKGNFPGRFSGRQFSNSRSEMNVSTLELGDSALYLCASSGIGRQETQYFGPGTRLLVL.

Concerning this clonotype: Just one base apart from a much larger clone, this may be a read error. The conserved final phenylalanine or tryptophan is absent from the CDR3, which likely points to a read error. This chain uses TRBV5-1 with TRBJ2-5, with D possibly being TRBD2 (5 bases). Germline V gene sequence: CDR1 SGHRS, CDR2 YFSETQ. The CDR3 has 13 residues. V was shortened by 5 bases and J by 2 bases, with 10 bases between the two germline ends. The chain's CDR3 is CASSTGIQETQYL. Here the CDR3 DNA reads TGCGCCAGCAGTACCGGGATACAAGAGACCCAGTACCTC.

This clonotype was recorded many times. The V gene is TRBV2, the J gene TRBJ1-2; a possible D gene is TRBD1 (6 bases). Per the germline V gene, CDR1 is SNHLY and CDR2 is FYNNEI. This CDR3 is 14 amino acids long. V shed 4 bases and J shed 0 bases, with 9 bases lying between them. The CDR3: CASSARGSNYGYTF. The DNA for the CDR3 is TGTGCCAGCAGTGCCAGGGGCTCTAACTATGGCTACACCTTC.

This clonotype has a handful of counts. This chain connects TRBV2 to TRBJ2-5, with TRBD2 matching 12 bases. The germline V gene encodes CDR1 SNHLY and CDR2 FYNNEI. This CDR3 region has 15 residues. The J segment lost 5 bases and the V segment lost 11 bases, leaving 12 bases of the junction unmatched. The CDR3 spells CAVPQTSGSMETQYF. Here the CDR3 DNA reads TGTGCCGTACCTCAGACTAGCGGGAGCATGGAGACCCAGTACTTC.

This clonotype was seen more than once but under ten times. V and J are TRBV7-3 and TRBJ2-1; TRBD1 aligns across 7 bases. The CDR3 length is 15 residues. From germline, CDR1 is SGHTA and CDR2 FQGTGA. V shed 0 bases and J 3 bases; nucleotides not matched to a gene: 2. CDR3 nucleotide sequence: TGTGCCAGCAGCTTAACGGGACAGAGCTACAATGAGCAGTTCTTC. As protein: CASSLTGQSYNEQFF.

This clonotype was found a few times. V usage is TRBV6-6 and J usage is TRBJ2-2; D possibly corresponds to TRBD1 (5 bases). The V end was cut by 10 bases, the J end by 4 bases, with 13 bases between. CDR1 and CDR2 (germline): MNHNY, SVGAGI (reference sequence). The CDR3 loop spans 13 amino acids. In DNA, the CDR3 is TGTGCCACCCGGACATTGAGCACCGGGGAGCTGTTTTTT. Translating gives CATRTLSTGELFF.

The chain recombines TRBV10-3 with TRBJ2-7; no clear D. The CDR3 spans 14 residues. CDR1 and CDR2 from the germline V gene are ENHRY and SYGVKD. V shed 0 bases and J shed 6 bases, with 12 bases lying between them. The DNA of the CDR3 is TGTGCCATCAGTGAGTCGACACAACCCGGCGAGCAGTACTTC. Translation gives CAISESTQPGEQYF.

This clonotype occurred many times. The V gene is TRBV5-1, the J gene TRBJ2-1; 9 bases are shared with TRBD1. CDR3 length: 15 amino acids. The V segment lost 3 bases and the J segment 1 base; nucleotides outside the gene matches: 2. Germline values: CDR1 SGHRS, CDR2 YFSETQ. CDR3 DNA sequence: TGCGCCAGCAGCTGGACAGGGGTTTCCTACAATGAGCAGTTCTTC. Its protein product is CASSWTGVSYNEQFF.

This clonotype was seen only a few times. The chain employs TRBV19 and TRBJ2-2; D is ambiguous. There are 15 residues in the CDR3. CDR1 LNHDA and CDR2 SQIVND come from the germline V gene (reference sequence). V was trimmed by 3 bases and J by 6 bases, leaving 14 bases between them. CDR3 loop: CASSMAPTAPGELFF. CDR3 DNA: TGTGCCAGTAGTATGGCCCCTACAGCTCCCGGGGAGCTGTTTTTT.

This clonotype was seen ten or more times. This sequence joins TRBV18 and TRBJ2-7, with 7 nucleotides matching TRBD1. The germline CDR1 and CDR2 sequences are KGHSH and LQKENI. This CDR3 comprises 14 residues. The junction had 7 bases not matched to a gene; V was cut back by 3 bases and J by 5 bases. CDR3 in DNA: TGTGCCAGCTCACCCGACAGGGTTCCCCACGAGCAGTACGTC. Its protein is CASSPDRVPHEQYV.